A selection of T cell receptor beta chains follows, all from one sample in a study of blood T cell repertoires in COVID-19. Clones were sequenced by immunoSEQ multiplex PCR, and TCRdb holds only the in-frame ones, with some missing. The sample lists nearly 250,000 clones; roughly 85% were seen once. Sequenced input: PBMCs or T cells enriched from blood (not recorded which). The receptor source for this set is a woman aged 45-60 years with acute COVID-19. Each CDR3 is given with its conserved first and last residue. D genes are given only for firm matches. Part of the rows lack a size; the others show once, few, many or a class for expanded clones.

d_gene: NA
j_gene: TRBJ1-3
abundance: NA
v_gene: TRBV5-6
CDR3nt: TGTGCCAGCAGCTCACAGGGACCGGGAAACACCATATATTTT
CDR3aa: CASSSQGPGNTIYF

d_gene: TRBD2
j_gene: TRBJ2-7
abundance: NA
v_gene: TRBV5-1
CDR3nt: TGCGCCAGCAGCGTATCGACTAGCGGGGGGCCCGAGCAGTACTTC
CDR3aa: CASSVSTSGGPEQYF

d_gene: TRBD1
j_gene: TRBJ2-7
abundance: NA
v_gene: TRBV27
CDR3nt: TGTGCCAGCAGCCGAGACAGGGGGGACTACGAGCAGTACTTC
CDR3aa: CASSRDRGDYEQYF

d_gene: TRBD1
j_gene: TRBJ1-1
abundance: NA
v_gene: TRBV6-5
CDR3nt: TGTGCCAGCAGTTACCCCGGGACAGCCCGGTCTTTCTTT
CDR3aa: CASSYPGTARSFF

d_gene: NA
j_gene: TRBJ2-7
abundance: NA
v_gene: TRBV18
CDR3nt: TGTGCCAGCTCACCACAATCTTACGAGCAGTACTTC
CDR3aa: CASSPQSYEQYF

d_gene: NA
j_gene: TRBJ1-2
abundance: NA
v_gene: TRBV3-1/TRBV3-2
CDR3nt: TGTGCCAGCAGTACAGACAACTATGGCTACACCTTC
CDR3aa: CASSTDNYGYTF

d_gene: NA
j_gene: TRBJ1-2
abundance: NA
v_gene: TRBV4-3
CDR3nt: TGCGCCAGCAGCCAAGTTATTTCCGGTTCTAACTATGGCTACACCTTC
CDR3aa: CASSQVISGSNYGYTF

d_gene: TRBD2
j_gene: TRBJ2-7
abundance: NA
v_gene: TRBV3-1/TRBV3-2
CDR3nt: TGTGCCAGCAGCCAAGGACCCCCCGGGAGGTACGAGCAGTACTTC
CDR3aa: CASSQGPPGRYEQYF

d_gene: TRBD1
j_gene: TRBJ1-1
abundance: few
v_gene: TRBV19
CDR3nt: TGTGCCAGTAGTATGACGGGACAGAGTACTGAAGCTTTCTTT
CDR3aa: CASSMTGQSTEAFF

d_gene: TRBD2
j_gene: TRBJ2-1
abundance: NA
v_gene: TRBV13
CDR3nt: TGTGCCAGCAGCTTAAGGCCTAGCGGGGCTGAGCAGTTCTTC
CDR3aa: CASSLRPSGAEQFF

d_gene: TRBD1
j_gene: TRBJ1-1
abundance: NA
v_gene: TRBV14
CDR3nt: TGTGCCAGCAGCCAAGGAGGCAGGGGGGTAGGACTCACTGAAGCTTTCTTT
CDR3aa: CASSQGGRGVGLTEAFF

d_gene: NA
j_gene: TRBJ2-1
abundance: NA
v_gene: TRBV4-3
CDR3nt: TGCGCCAGCAGCCGACTAGGGGCTTTCAATGAGCAGTTCTTC
CDR3aa: CASSRLGAFNEQFF

d_gene: NA
j_gene: TRBJ1-1
abundance: NA
v_gene: TRBV15
CDR3nt: TGTGCCACCAGCAGAGAAACCTCACTGAGAACTGAAGCTTTCTTT
CDR3aa: CATSRETSLRTEAFF

d_gene: NA
j_gene: TRBJ2-7
abundance: NA
v_gene: TRBV6-2/TRBV6-3
CDR3nt: TGTGCCAGCAGTTCCCCGGGACTTGGGGTTACGACCTACGAGCAGTACTTC
CDR3aa: CASSSPGLGVTTYEQYF

d_gene: TRBD1
j_gene: TRBJ1-2
abundance: once
v_gene: TRBV19
CDR3nt: TGTGCCAGTAGTGGAGGGGGCGCCTCAACTCCGAACTATGGCTACACCTTC
CDR3aa: CASSGGGASTPNYGYTF

d_gene: NA
j_gene: TRBJ1-2
abundance: once
v_gene: TRBV18
CDR3nt: TGTGCCAGCTCACCATCCAGGGATGGCTACACCTTC
CDR3aa: CASSPSRDGYTF

d_gene: NA
j_gene: TRBJ2-7
abundance: NA
v_gene: TRBV4-3
CDR3nt: TGCGCCAGCAGCCAAGATGAAAGGGGCTCCTACGAGCAGTACTTC
CDR3aa: CASSQDERGSYEQYF

d_gene: TRBD1
j_gene: TRBJ1-6
abundance: NA
v_gene: TRBV13
CDR3nt: TGTGCCAGCAGCTCGGGACAGGGAATGGTTTCACCCCTCCACTTT
CDR3aa: CASSSGQGMVSPLHF

d_gene: NA
j_gene: TRBJ1-3
abundance: NA
v_gene: TRBV7-6
CDR3nt: TGTGCCAGCAGCTCCGGTCCTGGAAACACCATATATTTT
CDR3aa: CASSSGPGNTIYF

d_gene: TRBD2
j_gene: TRBJ2-1
abundance: NA
v_gene: TRBV13
CDR3nt: TGTGCCAGCAGCAGCCGGACTAGCGGGGGCCGATACTCCTACAATGAGCAGTTCTTC
CDR3aa: CASSSRTSGGRYSYNEQFF

d_gene: TRBD1
j_gene: TRBJ1-5
abundance: NA
v_gene: TRBV10-3
CDR3nt: TGTGCCATCAGTTCTTTCCCGGGACAGGGGAGTCAGCCCCAGCATTTT
CDR3aa: CAISSFPGQGSQPQHF

d_gene: NA
j_gene: TRBJ1-3
abundance: NA
v_gene: TRBV6-5
CDR3nt: TGTGCCAGCAGTTACCGACCATTGGGAGACACCATATATTTT
CDR3aa: CASSYRPLGDTIYF

d_gene: NA
j_gene: TRBJ1-1
abundance: NA
v_gene: TRBV14
CDR3nt: TGTGCCAGCAGCCCAAGTGGGGGGACTGAAGCTTTCTTT
CDR3aa: CASSPSGGTEAFF

d_gene: NA
j_gene: TRBJ1-4
abundance: NA
v_gene: TRBV9
CDR3nt: TGTGCCAGCAGCCCCCTCCCCGGACAGACTGAAAAACTGTTTTTT
CDR3aa: CASSPLPGQTEKLFF

d_gene: TRBD2
j_gene: TRBJ2-7
abundance: few
v_gene: TRBV6-5
CDR3nt: TGTGCCAGCAGAAAGGCGGGAGATCTCTACGAGCAGTACTTC
CDR3aa: CASRKAGDLYEQYF

d_gene: TRBD1
j_gene: TRBJ2-7
abundance: NA
v_gene: TRBV30
CDR3nt: TGTGCCTGGAACCACGGGACAGACTCCTACGAGCAGTACTTC
CDR3aa: CAWNHGTDSYEQYF

d_gene: TRBD1
j_gene: TRBJ2-7
abundance: NA
v_gene: TRBV7-8
CDR3nt: TGTGCCAGCAGCTGGGGGACAGCCACGGGTGAGCAGTACTTC
CDR3aa: CASSWGTATGEQYF

d_gene: TRBD1
j_gene: TRBJ1-5
abundance: once
v_gene: TRBV19
CDR3nt: TGTGCCAGTAGGACGACAGGGTATAGCAATCAGCCCCAGCATTTT
CDR3aa: CASRTTGYSNQPQHF

d_gene: TRBD2
j_gene: TRBJ2-7
abundance: many
v_gene: TRBV5-4
CDR3nt: TGTGCCAGCAGCTTACGGGAGCGGGGGGACTCCTACGAGCAGTACTTC
CDR3aa: CASSLRERGDSYEQYF

d_gene: TRBD1
j_gene: TRBJ2-1
abundance: NA
v_gene: TRBV7-8
CDR3nt: TGTGCCAGCAGCTTAGTGGGACAGGGAGAGCAGTTCTTC
CDR3aa: CASSLVGQGEQFF

d_gene: NA
j_gene: TRBJ2-2
abundance: NA
v_gene: TRBV7-9
CDR3nt: TGTGCCAGCAGCTTACGACAGGCGTCGAACACCGGGGAGCTGTTTTTT
CDR3aa: CASSLRQASNTGELFF

d_gene: TRBD1
j_gene: TRBJ2-1
abundance: NA
v_gene: TRBV4-1
CDR3nt: TGCGCCAGCAGCCAAGGGGGACAGGGGGGGCTCAATGAGCAGTTCTTC
CDR3aa: CASSQGGQGGLNEQFF

d_gene: NA
j_gene: TRBJ1-2
abundance: NA
v_gene: TRBV21-1
CDR3nt: TGTGCCAGCAGCAAAAGGGGAACAGAGAACTATGGCTACACCTTC
CDR3aa: CASSKRGTENYGYTF

d_gene: NA
j_gene: TRBJ2-2
abundance: NA
v_gene: TRBV12-3/TRBV12-4
CDR3nt: TGTGCCAGCAGCTCAACAGGGGGGGAGCTGTTTTTT
CDR3aa: CASSSTGGELFF

d_gene: TRBD1
j_gene: TRBJ1-2
abundance: NA
v_gene: TRBV27
CDR3nt: TGTGCCAGCAGTCCGGGGACAGGGGGCTTCTTAGGCTACACCTTC
CDR3aa: CASSPGTGGFLGYTF

d_gene: TRBD2
j_gene: TRBJ2-7
abundance: NA
v_gene: TRBV11-3
CDR3nt: TGTGCCAGCAGTCTAGCGGGGGCCCTTTACGAGCAGTACTTC
CDR3aa: CASSLAGALYEQYF

d_gene: NA
j_gene: TRBJ1-2
abundance: NA
v_gene: TRBV3-1/TRBV3-2
CDR3nt: TGTGCCAGCAGCCTAGAGGACAGAGGTGGCTACACCTTC
CDR3aa: CASSLEDRGGYTF

d_gene: NA
j_gene: TRBJ1-1
abundance: NA
v_gene: TRBV4-3
CDR3nt: TGCGCCAGCAGCCTACGGGATTGGGACACTGAAGCTTTCTTT
CDR3aa: CASSLRDWDTEAFF

d_gene: TRBD1
j_gene: TRBJ2-5
abundance: NA
v_gene: TRBV7-2
CDR3nt: TGTGCCAGCAGCCTGACAGGGGGCGGGAAGACCCAGTACTTC
CDR3aa: CASSLTGGGKTQYF

d_gene: NA
j_gene: TRBJ1-5
abundance: few
v_gene: TRBV7-2
CDR3nt: TGTGCCAGCAGCTTAAATGGGGGCCGGAATCAGCCCCAGCATTTT
CDR3aa: CASSLNGGRNQPQHF

d_gene: NA
j_gene: TRBJ2-1
abundance: NA
v_gene: TRBV6-2/TRBV6-3
CDR3nt: TGTGCCAGCAGTCAGGGGAATGAGCAGTTCTTC
CDR3aa: CASSQGNEQFF

d_gene: NA
j_gene: TRBJ2-3
abundance: NA
v_gene: TRBV9
CDR3nt: TGTGCCAGCAGCGTAGAACCGTCTCTGCGGGGTACGCAGTATTTT
CDR3aa: CASSVEPSLRGTQYF

d_gene: TRBD1
j_gene: TRBJ1-6
abundance: NA
v_gene: TRBV6-1
CDR3nt: TGTGCCAGCAGTGAGGACAGGGAGTCACCCCTCCACTTT
CDR3aa: CASSEDRESPLHF

d_gene: NA
j_gene: TRBJ2-3
abundance: NA
v_gene: TRBV9
CDR3nt: TGTGCCAGCAGCGTAAAGGGGGTAAGCACAGATACGCAGTATTTT
CDR3aa: CASSVKGVSTDTQYF

d_gene: NA
j_gene: TRBJ2-5
abundance: NA
v_gene: TRBV10-1
CDR3nt: TGCGCCAGCAGTGAGTCTGGTAGAGAGACCCAGTACTTC
CDR3aa: CASSESGRETQYF

d_gene: NA
j_gene: TRBJ1-1
abundance: NA
v_gene: TRBV7-9
CDR3nt: TGTGCCACCGAGGCGGGGGGGTACGCAGCTTTCTTT
CDR3aa: CATEAGGYAAFF

d_gene: NA
j_gene: TRBJ1-2
abundance: NA
v_gene: TRBV30
CDR3nt: TGTGCCTGGAGTGTTTCCCCTACCCGCAACTTC
CDR3aa: CAWSVSPTRNF

d_gene: NA
j_gene: TRBJ1-2
abundance: NA
v_gene: TRBV10-2
CDR3nt: TGCGCCAGCAGTGCAGGGTTGGTCTATGGCTACACCTTC
CDR3aa: CASSAGLVYGYTF

d_gene: NA
j_gene: TRBJ1-1
abundance: NA
v_gene: TRBV30
CDR3nt: TGTGCCTGGAGTGTCTCCACAGTCCTGGCTGAAGCTTTCTTT
CDR3aa: CAWSVSTVLAEAFF

d_gene: NA
j_gene: TRBJ1-6
abundance: few
v_gene: TRBV11-2
CDR3nt: TGTGCCAGCAGCTTAGTAGGGGGTGGGAGATCACCCCTCCACTTT
CDR3aa: CASSLVGGGRSPLHF

d_gene: TRBD2
j_gene: TRBJ2-5
abundance: NA
v_gene: TRBV10-3
CDR3nt: TGTGCCATCAGTGGAGCGGGGGGGCCACAAGAGACCCAGTACTTC
CDR3aa: CAISGAGGPQETQYF

d_gene: NA
j_gene: TRBJ1-1
abundance: few
v_gene: TRBV10-3
CDR3nt: TGTGCCATAGGGGTTACGAACACTGAAGCTTTCTTT
CDR3aa: CAIGVTNTEAFF

d_gene: NA
j_gene: TRBJ1-1
abundance: NA
v_gene: TRBV3-1/TRBV3-2
CDR3nt: TGTGCCAGCAGCCAAGACACAGAAGCAAACACTGAAGCTTTCTTT
CDR3aa: CASSQDTEANTEAFF

d_gene: NA
j_gene: TRBJ2-2
abundance: NA
v_gene: TRBV3-1/TRBV3-2
CDR3nt: TGTGCCAGCAGCCAAGTAAACTGCCGCAGGGGCGGCACCGGGGAGCTGTTTTTT
CDR3aa: CASSQVNCRRGGTGELFF

d_gene: NA
j_gene: TRBJ1-1
abundance: once
v_gene: TRBV25-1
CDR3nt: TGTGCCAGCAGTGGGGGGGGCGGAACTATGCAGGCTTTCTTT
CDR3aa: CASSGGGGTMQAFF

d_gene: TRBD2
j_gene: TRBJ2-7
abundance: NA
v_gene: TRBV7-9
CDR3nt: TGTGCCAGCAGCTTGGGAGGGAAGGCGAACGAGCAGTACTTC
CDR3aa: CASSLGGKANEQYF

d_gene: NA
j_gene: TRBJ1-1
abundance: NA
v_gene: TRBV3-1/TRBV3-2
CDR3nt: TGTGCCAGCAGCCAACGAGAGGAAGCTTTCTTT
CDR3aa: CASSQREEAFF

d_gene: TRBD2
j_gene: TRBJ2-7
abundance: NA
v_gene: TRBV2
CDR3nt: TGTGCCTCCGCCCCACTAGCGGGGAAGGGGGAGCAGTACTTC
CDR3aa: CASAPLAGKGEQYF

d_gene: TRBD1
j_gene: TRBJ2-2
abundance: NA
v_gene: TRBV7-3
CDR3nt: TGTGCCAGCAGCTTAGGGGGACAGGGGAACACCGGGGAGCTGTTTTTT
CDR3aa: CASSLGGQGNTGELFF